A selection of T cell receptor beta chains follows, all from one sample in a study of T cell clones after liver transplantation. Method: immunoSEQ multiplex PCR; TCRdb's copy keeps in-frame clones and lacks some. The sample consists of approximately 68,000 clones, 80% of them appearing once. Here the sequenced sample was CD4+ T cells from blood, taken before liver transplant. The receptor source for this set is a human donor who received a liver transplant. CDR3s include the opening cysteine and the closing phenylalanine or tryptophan. The order of the fields is D gene, clone size, V gene, J gene, CDR3 DNA, CDR3 protein. D genes are given only for firm matches. The listing skips clone size in some rows; elsewhere it reads once, few, many or a size class.

D: .; size: .; V: TRBV11-1; J: TRBJ2-5; DNA: TGTGCCAGCAGCTTTGGAAGTATGGAGACCCAGTACTTC; CDR3: CASSFGSMETQYF
D: TRBD2; size: .; V: TRBV7-2; J: TRBJ2-5; DNA: TGTGCCAGCAGCTTCTGGACTAGCGGAACGTCTCCCCCGTACTTC; CDR3: CASSFWTSGTSPPYF
D: TRBD1; size: .; V: TRBV6-5; J: TRBJ2-5; DNA: TGTGCCAGCAGCCGGGACAGGGGGCAGGGGACCCAGTACTTC; CDR3: CASSRDRGQGTQYF
D: TRBD1; size: .; V: TRBV5-1; J: TRBJ2-5; DNA: TGCGCCAGCAGCCCACAGGGGCAAGAGACCCAGTACTTC; CDR3: CASSPQGQETQYF
D: .; size: .; V: TRBV28; J: TRBJ1-1; DNA: TGTGCCAGCAGTTTCGACAGACTCACTGAAGCTTTCTTT; CDR3: CASSFDRLTEAFF
D: .; size: .; V: TRBV10-2; J: TRBJ1-3; DNA: TGCGCCAGCAGTGATCCTACCGGACCGTCTTCTGGGGACACCATATATTTT; CDR3: CASSDPTGPSSGDTIYF
D: .; size: .; V: TRBV6-6; J: TRBJ1-5; DNA: TGTGCCAGCAGTTACGGTGCCAGAGGCAATCAGCCCCAGCATTTT; CDR3: CASSYGARGNQPQHF
D: TRBD1; size: .; V: TRBV19; J: TRBJ1-1; DNA: TGTGCCAGTAGTATAGTGGGCAGGGGGCGCACTGAAGCTTTCTTT; CDR3: CASSIVGRGRTEAFF
D: TRBD1; size: .; V: TRBV29-1; J: TRBJ1-1; DNA: TGCAGCGTTGCTCCAGGGGGCACTGAAGCTTTCTTT; CDR3: CSVAPGGTEAFF
D: .; size: .; V: TRBV5-1; J: TRBJ2-7; DNA: TGCGCCAGCAGCTTGGCCGGGGATTTCTACGAGCAGTACTTC; CDR3: CASSLAGDFYEQYF
D: .; size: .; V: TRBV5-8; J: TRBJ1-3; DNA: TGTGCCAGCAGCGTGACAGGAAGGGGCTCTGGAAACACCATATATTTT; CDR3: CASSVTGRGSGNTIYF
D: .; size: few; V: TRBV9; J: TRBJ2-3; DNA: TGTGCCAGCAGCCCCGGAGTGAGCACAGATACGCAGTATTTT; CDR3: CASSPGVSTDTQYF
D: TRBD1; size: .; V: TRBV11-1; J: TRBJ1-2; DNA: TGTGCCAGCAGTTCGACAGGGGCCTTGCCGGGCTATGGCTACACCTTC; CDR3: CASSSTGALPGYGYTF
D: .; size: .; V: TRBV18; J: TRBJ1-2; DNA: TGTGCCAGCTCACCAGAGGTAGACGGCTACACCTTC; CDR3: CASSPEVDGYTF
D: .; size: .; V: TRBV27; J: TRBJ2-2; DNA: TGTGCCAGCAGTTTAAAACTTTCCGGGGAGCTGTTTTTT; CDR3: CASSLKLSGELFF
D: .; size: .; V: TRBV5-1; J: TRBJ1-1; DNA: TGCGCCAGCAGCTTGACGGGGGCCAGGGCCACTGAAGCTTTCTTT; CDR3: CASSLTGARATEAFF
D: .; size: .; V: TRBV4-1; J: TRBJ2-5; DNA: TGCGCCAGCAGCCAAGTGGACTTTCAAGAGACCCAGTACTTC; CDR3: CASSQVDFQETQYF
D: .; size: .; V: TRBV28; J: TRBJ2-2; DNA: TGTGCCAGCCTATCAGCGGAAGCGAACACCGGGGAGCTGTTTTTT; CDR3: CASLSAEANTGELFF
D: .; size: .; V: TRBV4-3; J: TRBJ1-1; DNA: TGCGCCAGCAGCCGACGAGGCACTGAAGCTTTCTTT; CDR3: CASSRRGTEAFF
D: .; size: .; V: TRBV6-1; J: TRBJ1-2; DNA: TGTGCCAGCAACCAACGGGGGGGGAACTATGGCTACACCTTC; CDR3: CASNQRGGNYGYTF
D: TRBD2; size: .; V: TRBV6-4; J: TRBJ2-1; DNA: TGTGCCAGCAGAACTAGCGGGAGAACTGGTGAGCAGTTCTTC; CDR3: CASRTSGRTGEQFF
D: .; size: .; V: TRBV5-8; J: TRBJ1-2; DNA: TGTGCCAGCAGCCCCCGTAGCGGGCAGGGGATGAACTATGGCTACACCTTC; CDR3: CASSPRSGQGMNYGYTF
D: .; size: .; V: TRBV27; J: TRBJ2-1; DNA: TGTGCCAGCAGTTTTAAAGAGAACAATGAGCAGTTCTTC; CDR3: CASSFKENNEQFF
D: .; size: .; V: TRBV7-2; J: TRBJ2-2; DNA: TGTGCCAGCAGCTTCGTACGAGCGAACACCGGGGAGCTGTTTTTT; CDR3: CASSFVRANTGELFF
D: .; size: .; V: TRBV2; J: TRBJ2-3; DNA: TGTGCCAGCAGTCCGTCTAGGGGAGCGGCAGATACGCAGTATTTT; CDR3: CASSPSRGAADTQYF
D: .; size: .; V: TRBV4-1; J: TRBJ1-1; DNA: TGCGCCAGCAGCCAACCTGGCAGGGTGACCACTGAAGCTTTCTTT; CDR3: CASSQPGRVTTEAFF
D: TRBD1; size: .; V: TRBV5-1; J: TRBJ2-4; DNA: TGCGCCAGCAGCTTCACAGGGGCTCTAGCCAAAAACATTCAGTACTTC; CDR3: CASSFTGALAKNIQYF
D: .; size: .; V: TRBV5-1; J: TRBJ1-1; DNA: TGCGCCAGCAGCTTGAACAGACCGAACACTGAAGCTTTCTTT; CDR3: CASSLNRPNTEAFF
D: TRBD2; size: .; V: TRBV19; J: TRBJ2-2; DNA: TGTGCCAGTAGCCCGGGCTCCGGGACTACGACCGGGGAGCTGTTTTTT; CDR3: CASSPGSGTTTGELFF
D: .; size: .; V: TRBV6-7; J: TRBJ1-5; DNA: TGTGCCAACTTGTGGCATAGCAATCAGCCCCAGCATTTT; CDR3: CANLWHSNQPQHF
D: TRBD2; size: .; V: TRBV18; J: TRBJ2-5; DNA: TGTGCCAGCTCATCTCTAGCGGGCGAAGGCCAAGAGACCCAGTACTTC; CDR3: CASSSLAGEGQETQYF
D: .; size: .; V: TRBV5-1; J: TRBJ2-7; DNA: TGCGCCAGCAGCTTAACAGCCTACGAGCAGTACTTC; CDR3: CASSLTAYEQYF
D: TRBD1; size: .; V: TRBV28; J: TRBJ1-5; DNA: TGTGCCAGCAGTCCCTTGGGGACAGGGGGTGGCAATCAGCCCCAGCATTTT; CDR3: CASSPLGTGGGNQPQHF
D: TRBD1; size: .; V: TRBV5-4; J: TRBJ2-3; DNA: TGTGCCAGCAGCTGGGACAGGGGATCAGATACGCAGTATTTT; CDR3: CASSWDRGSDTQYF
D: .; size: medium-sized; V: TRBV29-1; J: TRBJ2-4; DNA: TGCAGCGTTGAACCCAGGGGCGGGGACGGCAAAAACATTCAGTACTTC; CDR3: CSVEPRGGDGKNIQYF
D: .; size: .; V: TRBV5-1; J: TRBJ2-5; DNA: TGCGCCAGCAGCTTGCAGGGTCGACAAGAGACCCAGTACTTC; CDR3: CASSLQGRQETQYF
D: .; size: .; V: TRBV2; J: TRBJ2-2; DNA: TGTGCCAGCATTCAAGGGTTTGGCACCGGGGAGCTGTTTTTT; CDR3: CASIQGFGTGELFF
D: TRBD1; size: .; V: TRBV7-6; J: TRBJ2-2; DNA: TGTGCCAGCAGCCCCAACCGGGACAGGGGGGGTATCGGGGAGCTGTTTTTT; CDR3: CASSPNRDRGGIGELFF
D: .; size: .; V: TRBV7-8; J: TRBJ1-2; DNA: TGTGCCAGCAGCTTAGCAATCAGGACAGCTAACTATGGCTACACCTTC; CDR3: CASSLAIRTANYGYTF
D: TRBD2; size: .; V: TRBV5-1; J: TRBJ2-1; DNA: TGCGCCAGCAGCCCTATAGCGGGAGGGCCTAATGAGCAGTTCTTC; CDR3: CASSPIAGGPNEQFF
D: .; size: .; V: TRBV30; J: TRBJ1-1; DNA: TGTGCCTGGAGTGGAGACAGCCGCACTGAAGCTTTCTTT; CDR3: CAWSGDSRTEAFF
D: TRBD1; size: .; V: TRBV5-1; J: TRBJ2-7; DNA: TGCGCCAGCAGTCTAGATACAGGGGCCCCCTACGAGCAGTACTTC; CDR3: CASSLDTGAPYEQYF
D: .; size: .; V: TRBV5-1; J: TRBJ2-7; DNA: TGCGCCAGCAGCAGGGGGATTGAGCTCTACGAGCAGTACTTC; CDR3: CASSRGIELYEQYF
D: .; size: .; V: TRBV18; J: TRBJ2-7; DNA: TGTGCCAGCTGGAGAACAGGGTATGACGAGCAGTACTTC; CDR3: CASWRTGYDEQYF
D: TRBD2; size: .; V: TRBV5-5; J: TRBJ2-7; DNA: TGTGCCAGCAGCTTGGGGACTAGCGGGAGTTACGAGCAGTACTTC; CDR3: CASSLGTSGSYEQYF
D: .; size: .; V: TRBV18; J: TRBJ2-5; DNA: TGTGCCAGCTCACCTGACAGGTCGAGGGGGCAAGAGACCCAGTACTTC; CDR3: CASSPDRSRGQETQYF